The 28 T cell receptor beta chains below all came from one sample that was sequenced in a study of vaccination and CD4 T cells after COVID-19. Treatment reported: roughly 11-day PBMC culture with coronavirus spike peptide pools or control peptides (ViraFEST assay). No cognate antigen is known for these TCRs. At the Johns Hopkins FTIC core, DNA taken from cultured CD4+ T cells was sequenced by way of the Oncomine TCR Beta short-read assay. TCRdb used MiXCR to reprocess the PCR reads, holding one entry per CDR3 protein. This table has over 20,000 distinct CDR3 sequences, 45% to 60% appearing once. Material: CD4+ T cells from blood, cultured in vitro. The receptors shown here come from a human donor who had recovered from COVID-19.

The sample holds a few counts of this clonotype. The CDR3 nucleotides read TGCAGTGCTAGAGAGGCAGCCCTTAGGGAAAAACTGTTTTTT. Protein sequence: CSAREAALREKLFF. The chain uses TRBV20-1 and TRBJ1-4; D uncertain. The ends were cut back, 0 bases at V and 8 bases at J, with 13 bases in the middle. Germline V CDR1 and CDR2: DFQATT, SNEGSKA (reference sequence). The CDR3 consists of 14 residues.

The chain uses TRBV11-1 and TRBJ2-3; D not certain. Deletions cut 5 bases from V and 4 bases from J, with 13 bases between. Germline V gives CDR1 SGHAT, CDR2 FQDESV (reference sequence). The CDR3 totals 14 residues. CDR3 sequence reads: CASSRSPQADTQYF. The CDR3 nucleotides are TGTGCCAGCAGCCGTTCGCCCCAGGCAGATACGCAGTATTTT.

V usage is TRBV28 and J usage is TRBJ2-2; D gene unclear. The CDR3 consists of 15 residues. Per the germline V gene, CDR1 is MDHEN and CDR2 is SYDVKM. Trimming shortened V by 5 bases and J by 3 bases, and 13 bases separated the two germline ends. CDR3 nucleotides: TGTGCCAGCAGTCCCTATGGACCGTACACCGGGGAGCTGTTTTTT. It codes for CASSPYGPYTGELFF.

The chain employs TRBV15 and TRBJ2-6; the match to TRBD1 covers 10 bases. The CDR3 covers 17 residues. In germline, CDR1 is LNHNV, CDR2 YYDKDF (reference sequence). Trimming removed 7 bases from V and 3 bases from J; junction bases left unmatched: 9. The CDR3 DNA is TGTGCCACCACCGAGGGGACAGGGGTCGATGGGGCCAACGTCCTGACTTTC. Its translation: CATTEGTGVDGANVLTF.

The chain is built from TRBV4-2 and TRBJ2-7, with 9 bases lining up with TRBD1. In germline, CDR1 is LGHNA, CDR2 YNFKEQ. The V and J ends lost 2 bases and 4 bases, in that order; junction bases with no gene match: 9. CDR3 length: 16 amino acids. For the CDR3, the DNA is TGTGCCAGCAGCCAACTCTCCGGGACAGGGTCTTACGAGCAGTACTTC. Amino acids: CASSQLSGTGSYEQYF.

CDR3 region: CASSVVSSIFYGYTF. The CDR3 DNA follows: TGTGCCAGTAGTGTCGTTAGTAGTATCTTCTATGGCTACACCTTC. The chain has TRBV19 and TRBJ1-2; the D is unclear. CDR1 is LNHDA, CDR2 SQIVND, per germline (reference sequence). This CDR3 is 15 amino acids long. Deletions cut 5 bases from V and 4 bases from J, with 17 bases between.

The gene calls are TRBV11-3 and TRBJ1-2, with D possibly matching TRBD1 (6 bases). The germline V gene encodes CDR1 SGHNT and CDR2 YENEEA. V gave up 0 bases and J gave up 4 bases, with 6 bases separating them. This CDR3 is 13 amino acids long. For the CDR3, the DNA is TGTGCCAGCAGCTTAGACAGGGGCTATGGCTACACCTTC. It is translated as CASSLDRGYGYTF.

The count of this clonotype is one. The CDR3 protein is CASSFGKRSEVTQYF. The CDR3 region has the DNA TGTGCCAGCAGCTTCGGGAAGCGCTCGGAGGTGACCCAGTACTTC. The gene calls are TRBV7-9 and TRBJ2-5, with D possibly matching TRBD2 (5 bases). Trimming removed 3 bases from V and 7 bases from J, with 18 bases in between. Germline assignment: CDR1 SEHNR and CDR2 FQNEAQ (reference sequence). The CDR3 loop spans 15 amino acids.

Concerning this clonotype: One end of the junction does not line up with germline, which may come from a read error. The J gene is TRBJ1-2, the V gene TRBV6-5; 10 positions match TRBD1. CDR3 length equals 16 residues. Germline CDR1 and CDR2: MNHEY and SVGAGI. The CDR3 region is CASSYWGQGSVDGYTF. In DNA, the CDR3 is TGTGCCAGCAGCTACTGGGGACAGGGGAGCGTGGATGGCTACACCTTC.

This clonotype was recorded once. The V call is TRBV12-3 or TRBV12-4, the J call TRBJ2-7; 12 bases are shared with TRBD2. CDR3 size: 14 residues. Trimming cost V 3 bases and J 6 bases; bases outside gene matches: 3. CDR3 DNA: TGTGCCAGCAGTTTCTCACTAGCGGGAGGCGAGCAGTACTTC. It specifies CASSFSLAGGEQYF.

The rearrangement uses TRBV6-1 and TRBJ2-1, with D tentatively TRBD1 or TRBD2 (5 bases each). The germline V gene encodes CDR1 MNHNS and CDR2 SASEGT. Trimming shortened V by 11 bases and J by 4 bases, and 15 bases separated the two germline ends. There are 13 residues in the CDR3. Here the CDR3 DNA reads TGTGCCTCGCTCGGGACCGGATACAATGAGCAGTTCTTC. As protein: CASLGTGYNEQFF.

Relative to its sample, this clonotype is medium-sized. V is TRBV7-9 and J is TRBJ2-3; the match to TRBD1 covers 8 bases. Germline loops: CDR1 SEHNR, CDR2 FQNEAQ (reference sequence). Trimming took 5 bases from V and 6 from J; bases not matched to a gene: 7. The CDR3 runs 14 residues. The CDR3 DNA reads TGTGCCAGCAGCCCACAGGGGGAAGAGGATACGCAGTATTTT. It codes for CASSPQGEEDTQYF.

This chain joins TRBV29-1 and TRBJ2-7; 11 bases are shared with TRBD2. V was pared by 3 bases and J by 7 bases, with 11 bases of the junction left unmatched. CDR3 length: 15 residues. The germline V gene encodes CDR1 SQVTM and CDR2 ANQGSEA. The CDR3 reads CSVDQGTSGGGEQYF. The CDR3 region has the DNA TGCAGCGTTGACCAGGGGACTAGCGGAGGGGGAGAGCAGTACTTC.

This clonotype occurred a few times. The rearrangement joins TRBV23-1 to TRBJ2-2; D possibly matches TRBD1 or TRBD2 (6 bases each). TRBV23-1 is an open reading frame whose function is uncertain. Trimming took 1 base from V and 7 from J, leaving 13 bases between them. The CDR3 covers 15 residues. The CDR3 protein is CASSQWAGGGGELFF. The DNA of the CDR3 is TGCGCCAGCAGTCAATGGGCCGGGGGCGGCGGGGAGCTGTTTTTT.

The V call is TRBV5-1, the J call TRBJ1-1; 7 bases match TRBD1. Germline V gives CDR1 SGHRS, CDR2 YFSETQ. The V gene end was trimmed by 2 bases and the J gene end by 1 base; junction bases not matched to a gene: 5. There are 15 residues in the CDR3. CDR3 residues: CASSLGGYGNTEAFF. For the CDR3, the DNA is TGCGCCAGCAGCTTAGGGGGCTATGGGAACACTGAAGCTTTCTTT.

The chain recombines TRBV7-8 with TRBJ2-5; TRBD2 matches at 10 bases. With 5 bases clipped from V and 2 bases from J, the junction kept 5 bases outside the gene matches. CDR1 is SGHVS, CDR2 FQNEAQ, per germline. The CDR3 extends over 15 amino acids. This CDR3 is CASSPGLAPQETQYF. The DNA of the CDR3 is TGTGCCAGCAGCCCGGGACTAGCGCCTCAAGAGACCCAGTACTTC.

To note about this clonotype: The junction and the germline gene differ at one end; a read error may be behind it. The V call is TRBV10-2, the J call TRBJ2-1, with no clear D. Germline V gene lookup returns CDR1 WSHSY and CDR2 SAAADI. This CDR3 comprises 14 residues. Here the CDR3 DNA reads TGTGCCAGCAGTGACTCAAACGGCGTTAGGGAGCAGTTCTTC. Translated: CASSDSNGVREQFF.

The chain couples TRBV23-1 to TRBJ1-5; the D is unclear. TRBV23-1 is annotated as an ORF whose role is uncertain. The germline V and J ends were trimmed by 7 bases and 11 bases, with 18 bases remaining between them. CDR3 length equals 13 residues. The CDR3 sequence is CASTPVWSGTQHF. CDR3 nucleotides: TGCGCCAGCACTCCCGTATGGTCGGGGACCCAGCATTTT.

The chain recombines TRBV4-3 with TRBJ2-3; D tentatively fits TRBD1 or TRBD2 (7 bases each). The germline V gene has CDR1 LGHNA and CDR2 YSLEER. The CDR3 is 15 amino acids. Deletions cut 0 bases from V and 8 bases from J, with 15 bases between. The CDR3 DNA reads TGCGCCAGCAGCCAAGACGCAGGGGGGGTTGGTACGCAGTATTTT. Translating gives CASSQDAGGVGTQYF.

This chain uses TRBV2 with TRBJ1-4; D remains ambiguous. V was trimmed by 0 bases and J by 8 bases, leaving 7 bases between them. This CDR3 comprises 13 residues. Germline lookup yields CDR1 SNHLY and CDR2 FYNNEI. DNA for the CDR3: TGTGCCAGCAGTGAAGCCCGTAGGGAAAAACTGTTTTTT. The encoded protein is CASSEARREKLFF.

Regarding this clonotype: Without the conserved terminal phenylalanine or tryptophan, this CDR3 likely stems from a read error. The chain joins TRBV6-2 or TRBV6-3 to TRBJ2-5; no definite D call. The CDR3 contains 13 residues. V dropped 5 bases and J dropped 5 bases, with 12 bases sitting between them. Germline V gene data show CDR1 as MNHEY and CDR2 as SVGEGT. The CDR3 here is CASSGSPSETQYL. The CDR3 region has the DNA TGTGCCAGCAGTGGGTCGCCCTCGGAGACCCAGTACCTC.

The V and J genes are TRBV30 and TRBJ1-6; TRBD1 might be the D (6 bases). The V end was cut by 4 bases, the J end by 9 bases, with 16 bases between. Germline V gene sequence: CDR1 GTSNPN, CDR2 SVGIG (reference sequence). The CDR3 runs 14 residues. In DNA, the CDR3 is TGTGCCTGGAACCAAGGGGGGGCTCGTTCACCCCTCCACTTT. As protein: CAWNQGGARSPLHF.

This clonotype was observed a handful of times. The chain carries TRBV15 and TRBJ2-1; 7 bases are a match to TRBD2. CDR3 length: 15 residues. Losses at the gene ends were 3 bases for V and 2 bases for J; bases not matched to a gene: 4. Germline CDR1 is LNHNV and CDR2 is YYDKDF (reference sequence). This CDR3 is CATSSTSDPYNEQFF. CDR3 nucleotide sequence: TGTGCCACCAGCAGCACTAGCGATCCCTACAATGAGCAGTTCTTC.

This sequence joins TRBV11-2 and TRBJ1-2, with 7 positions matching TRBD1. J lost 2 bases, V lost 5 bases, and 8 bases had no gene match. The CDR3 is 15 residues long. From germline, CDR1 is SGHAT and CDR2 FQNNGV. The CDR3 DNA sequence: TGTGCCAGCAGCCCAGACAGGGAGAGGAACTATGGCTACACCTTC. Its protein product is CASSPDRERNYGYTF.

In its sample, this clonotype was seen a few times. V is TRBV2 and J is TRBJ1-3; D is unresolved. Trimming left V 5 bases short and J 0 bases short, with 5 bases between. Germline CDR1 reads SNHLY; CDR2 reads FYNNEI. The CDR3 runs to 13 residues. Here the CDR3 reads CASSTHSGNTIYF. The CDR3 nucleotides are TGTGCCAGCAGTACTCACTCTGGAAACACCATATATTTT.

The V call is TRBV28, the J call TRBJ2-3, with D unresolved. V lost 2 bases and J 1 base, leaving 10 bases between the germline ends. There are 15 residues in the CDR3. Looked up from germline, CDR1 is MDHEN and CDR2 is SYDVKM. The CDR3 region has the DNA TGTGCCAGCAGTTTAGGCATGGGCCGCACAGATACGCAGTATTTT. This translates into CASSLGMGRTDTQYF.

This CDR3 is CASSFDRGEQYF. CDR3 bases: TGTGCCAGCAGCTTCGACAGGGGCGAGCAGTACTTC. The J gene is TRBJ2-7, the V gene TRBV7-2; 8 nucleotides agree with TRBD1. V trimming: 3 bases; J trimming: 6 bases; junction bases outside the gene matches: 1. Germline loops: CDR1 SGHTA, CDR2 FQGNSA. CDR3 length: 12 amino acids.

This clonotype was observed a few times. The J gene is TRBJ1-1, the V gene TRBV5-4; the match to TRBD1 covers 7 bases. The CDR3 covers 14 residues. Germline V gene data show CDR1 as SGHNT and CDR2 as YYREEE (reference sequence). V lost 3 bases to trimming and J lost 1 base; unmatched junction nucleotides: 3. CDR3 in DNA: TGTGCCAGCAGCTGGGGACAGCGGAACACTGAAGCTTTCTTT. Amino acid sequence: CASSWGQRNTEAFF.